The rows below give T cell receptor beta chains drawn from one sample of a study of T-cell memory formation after mild COVID-19. TCRdb analysed the 5' RACE reads with MiXCR anew, one entry per CDR3 protein. This table has about 190,000 distinct CDR3 sequences, approximately 20% appearing once. The source material was PBMCs or a T cell subset sorted from them (not recorded which). These receptors all come from an adult woman who had mild COVID-19 (a few samples of this study predate the infection). Cell type and time point are not known. CDR3s include the opening cysteine and the closing phenylalanine or tryptophan. The order of the fields is V gene, D gene, J gene, clone size, CDR3 protein, CDR3 DNA. The D gene is left open where the match is weak. Expanded clones get a size class; other rows say once, few or many, or leave the size out.

TRBV6-6	-	TRBJ2-7	once	CASSHTDSYEQYF	TGTGCCAGCAGCCACACCGACTCCTACGAGCAGTACTTC
TRBV7-9	-	TRBJ2-7	-	CASSLDEYEQYF	TGTGCCAGCAGTCTGGACGAGTACGAGCAGTACTTC
TRBV7-2	TRBD2	TRBJ2-7	-	CASSLALGRANEQYF	TGTGCCAGCAGCTTAGCGCTCGGGAGGGCCAACGAGCAGTACTTC
TRBV12-5	-	TRBJ1-3	few	CASGSGNSGNTIYF	TGTGCTAGTGGTTCGGGTAACTCTGGAAACACCATATATTTT
TRBV19	TRBD1	TRBJ1-1	-	CASSYYPGQGTEAFF	TGTGCCAGTAGTTACTATCCGGGACAGGGGACTGAAGCTTTCTTT
TRBV4-3	TRBD2	TRBJ2-2	few	CASSLGLAGGELFF	TGCGCCAGCAGCCTGGGACTAGCGGGCGGGGAGCTGTTTTTT
TRBV12-3/TRBV12-4	-	TRBJ1-1	-	CASSREVADTEAFF	TGTGCCAGCAGTCGCGAAGTGGCGGACACTGAAGCTTTCTTT
TRBV7-2	-	TRBJ2-2	few	CASSSLMFAGELFF	TGTGCCAGCAGCTCCCTCATGTTTGCCGGGGAGCTGTTTTTT
TRBV20-1	-	TRBJ1-2	few	CSAAPFNSRGGYTF	TGCAGTGCTGCCCCCTTCAACAGTAGGGGTGGCTACACCTTC
TRBV12-3/TRBV12-4	-	TRBJ1-1	-	CASSLVAGQSLNTEAFF	TGTGCCAGCAGTTTGGTTGCAGGACAGTCTCTGAACACTGAAGCTTTCTTT
TRBV12-3/TRBV12-4	-	TRBJ1-1	-	CASSLTRGARAEAFF	TGTGCCAGCAGCCTTACGCGGGGGGCTCGAGCTGAAGCTTTCTTT
TRBV20-1	-	TRBJ2-7	-	CSARLAGAGHEQYF	TGCAGTGCTAGGCTTGCGGGGGCGGGTCACGAGCAGTACTTC
TRBV12-3/TRBV12-4	-	TRBJ2-7	many	CASSKTQYEQYF	TGTGCCAGCAGTAAGACCCAGTACGAGCAGTACTTC
TRBV24-1	TRBD1	TRBJ2-2	few	CATSDFQGANTGELFF	TGTGCCACCAGTGATTTTCAGGGGGCGAACACCGGGGAGCTGTTTTTT
TRBV6-1	-	TRBJ1-6	-	CASSRRQDGVKNNSPLHF	TGTGCCAGCAGCCGCAGACAGGACGGCGTCAAAAATAATTCACCCCTCCACTTT
TRBV24-1	-	TRBJ2-1	-	CATSVRDEQFF	TGTGCCACCAGTGTGAGAGATGAGCAGTTCTTC
TRBV9	-	TRBJ1-5	-	CASSGGRRNQPQHF	TGTGCCAGCAGCGGCGGACGGCGCAATCAGCCCCAGCATTTT
TRBV24-1	-	TRBJ2-7	many	CATSDSTGPYEQYF	TGTGCCACCAGTGATTCTACAGGCCCCTACGAGCAGTACTTC
TRBV3-1	-	TRBJ2-7	-	CASSRQSYEQYF	TGTGCCAGCAGCCGACAGTCCTACGAGCAGTACTTC
TRBV2	-	TRBJ2-7	few	CASTPDSITYEQYF	TGTGCCAGCACCCCGGACTCGATAACCTACGAGCAGTACTTC
TRBV3-1	-	TRBJ1-1	-	CASSQGGRRNTEAFF	TGTGCCAGCAGCCAGGGGGGCAGGAGGAACACTGAAGCTTTCTTT
TRBV20-1	-	TRBJ2-6	-	CSATTSGANVLTF	TGCAGTGCCACAACCTCTGGGGCCAACGTCCTGACTTTC
TRBV20-1	TRBD2	TRBJ2-1	few	CSARLLAGVGNEQFF	TGCAGTGCTAGACTTTTAGCGGGAGTCGGTAATGAGCAGTTCTTC
TRBV7-2	-	TRBJ1-2	-	CASTRTADYGYTF	TGTGCCAGCACCAGGACAGCGGACTATGGCTACACCTTC
TRBV12-3/TRBV12-4	-	TRBJ2-2	-	CASSYGQPNTGELFF	TGTGCCAGCAGTTATGGACAACCGAACACCGGGGAGCTGTTTTTT
TRBV6-5	-	TRBJ1-2	-	CASSSPSGSNYGYTF	TGTGCCAGCAGTTCCCCTTCAGGGAGCAACTATGGCTACACCTTC
TRBV10-3	-	TRBJ1-1	many	CATSQPRGNTEAFF	TGTGCCACCTCCCAGCCCAGGGGGAACACTGAAGCTTTCTTT
TRBV7-9	-	TRBJ2-5	-	CASSSTGVTSETQYF	TGTGCCAGCAGCTCAACAGGAGTTACCAGTGAGACCCAGTACTTC
TRBV4-3	-	TRBJ2-2	few	CASSQDIGGAPGELFF	TGCGCCAGCAGCCAAGATATCGGAGGCGCACCCGGGGAGCTGTTTTTT
TRBV6-5	TRBD2	TRBJ2-3	-	CATRLAVTDTQYF	TGTGCCACACGACTAGCGGTCACAGATACGCAGTATTTT